This T cell receptor beta chain came from a study of blood T cells in healthy people across ages. The authors ran a second PCR of roughly 6 to 12 cycles using a sample-barcoded 5' primer and a J-beta primer mix. TCRdb analysed the 5' RACE reads with MiXCR anew, one entry per CDR3 protein. The sample has under 950,000 distinct CDR3 sequences, about 20% seen once. This clonotype was detected only a few times. Around 10 milliliters was the volume of peripheral blood drawn from each donor. Germline CDR1 reads SGHDT; CDR2 reads YYEEEE. The V end was cut by 3 bases, the J end by 2 bases, with 7 bases between. This CDR3 region has 13 residues.

Sequenced sample: blood. J is TRBJ2-3 and V is TRBV5-6; D unresolved. The sequence derives from a man in his 70s in good health. CDR3 residues: CASSSLVTDTQYF. The CDR3 DNA follows: TGTGCCAGCAGCTCCCTCGTCACAGATACGCAGTATTTT.